The 9 T cell receptor beta chains below were found in one sample sequenced in a study of blood T cell repertoires in COVID-19. TCRdb's table, derived via immunoSEQ multiplex PCR, lists solely in-frame clones and lacks some. The top ten hold 1% to 1.5% of the sample, which has roughly 250,000 clones, 70% to 90% seen once. Sequenced material: PBMCs or T cells enriched from blood (not recorded which). The origin of the receptors is a woman aged 40 to 50 with acute COVID-19.

The chain has TRBV21-1 and TRBJ1-1; the table's D call, TRBD1, has no DNA check behind it. TRBV21-1 is assigned pseudogene status. The CDR3 has 12 amino acids. The CDR3: CASSIINTEAFF. The DNA of the CDR3 is TGTGCCAGCAGCATCATTAACACTGAAGCTTTCTTT.

The chain combines TRBV28 with TRBJ1-4; D uncertain. From germline, CDR1 is MDHEN and CDR2 SYDVKM. The CDR3 has 15 amino acids. Between the trimmed V and J ends, which lost 8 bases and 2 bases, there was a span of 15 bases. In DNA, the CDR3 is TGTGCCAGCTTGGAGGTCACGCACACTAATGAAAAACTGTTTTTT. This translates into CASLEVTHTNEKLFF. The entire variable domain, with the rest obtained from reference TRBV28 and TRBJ1-4, is as follows: DVKVTQSSRYLVKRTGEKVFLECVQDMDHENMFWYRQDPGLGLRLIYFSYDVKMKEKGDIPEGYSVSREKKERFSLILESASTNQTSMYLCASLEVTHTNEKLFFGSGTQLSVL.

DNA of the CDR3: TGTGCCAGCAGTTACGGGACAGGGCACAATCAGCCCCAGCATTTT. It translates to CASSYGTGHNQPQHF. The chain couples TRBV6-5 to TRBJ1-5; 9 positions agree with TRBD1. The CDR3 extends over 15 amino acids. Germline V gives CDR1 MNHEY, CDR2 SVGAGI. V dropped 2 bases and J dropped 3; count of bases not matched to a gene: 2.

J is TRBJ2-2 and V is TRBV11-3, with 14 bases fitting TRBD2. CDR3 length: 17 residues. Germline V gene sequence: CDR1 SGHNT, CDR2 YENEEA. With V trimmed by 5 bases and J by 5 bases, 7 bases remained unmatched. CDR3 sequence: CASSLGLAGVQTGELFF. CDR3 DNA: TGTGCCAGCAGCCTGGGACTAGCGGGAGTTCAGACCGGGGAGCTGTTTTTT.

The chain has TRBV5-5 and TRBJ1-3, with TRBD1 identical over 7 bases. V trimming: 4 bases; J trimming: 2 bases; junction bases outside the gene matches: 6. Germline CDR1 reads SGHKS; CDR2 reads YYEKEE (reference sequence). The CDR3 has 15 residues. Here the CDR3 reads CASSQDQGAGNTIYF. DNA of the CDR3: TGTGCCAGCAGCCAAGATCAGGGGGCTGGAAACACCATATATTTT.

This chain links TRBV11-2 with TRBJ2-4; a possible D gene is TRBD2 (6 bases). The CDR3 extends over 16 amino acids. The V and J ends lost 1 base and 8 bases respectively, with 18 bases between them. Germline assignment: CDR1 SGHAT and CDR2 FQNNGV. This CDR3 reads CASSLVSFGGIHIQYF. CDR3 coding DNA: TGTGCCAGCAGCTTAGTCTCGTTCGGAGGGATCCACATTCAGTACTTC.

The rearrangement uses TRBV30 and TRBJ1-1, with D hard to call. CDR1 is GTSNPN and CDR2 is SVGIG in the germline V gene (reference sequence). This CDR3 is built from 13 residues. Trimming removed 0 bases from V and 0 bases from J, with 5 bases in between. The CDR3 region is CAWSVRMNTEAFF. The CDR3 DNA follows: TGTGCCTGGAGTGTCAGAATGAACACTGAAGCTTTCTTT.

V and J are TRBV9 and TRBJ1-1, with D possibly matching TRBD1 (5 bases). Trimming removed 0 bases from V and 7 bases from J, with 16 bases in between. This CDR3 has 15 residues. Per the germline V gene, CDR1 is SGDLS and CDR2 is YYNGEE. The CDR3 bases are TGTGCCAGCAGCGTAGCTCGGGGGGGACTTGATGAAGCTTTCTTT. Its protein is CASSVARGGLDEAFF.

J is TRBJ1-1 and V is TRBV6-5, with TRBD1 matching over 8 bases. CDR3 length equals 14 residues. The V and J ends lost 3 bases and 6 bases, in that order; junction bases with no gene match: 6. The V gene's germline CDR1 is MNHEY and CDR2 SVGAGI. For the CDR3, the DNA is TGTGCCAGCAGTTATCGCAGGGGGCGAGCTGAAGCTTTCTTT. Translation gives CASSYRRGRAEAFF.